This T cell receptor (beta chain) was profiled in a study of cytomegalovirus exposure and HLA in healthy donors. General study results and limits: Most CMV-associated TCR beta chains appeared HLA-restricted in a later analysis.

The PCR employed 60 Vbeta primers together with 13 Jbeta primers. TCRdb keeps only in-frame clones here, not all; method: immunoSEQ multiplex PCR. The top ten clones hold around 1.5% of a sample with around 200,000 clones, 75% to 90% of them seen once. Germline lookup yields CDR1 GTSNPN and CDR2 SVGIG (reference sequence). The CDR3 consists of 11 residues. Trimming cost V 1 base and J 8 bases, with 3 bases left between them. Remarks on this clone: What it recognizes is unknown.

V usage is TRBV30 and J usage is TRBJ1-6; no definite D call. The TCR comes from a man aged 45-65 years in good health and CMV-seronegative. Sample: PBMCs. CDR3 DNA: TGTGCCTGGAGTGCGGATTCACCCCTCCACTTT. Translation gives CAWSADSPLHF.